One sample yielded the 30 T cell receptor beta chains listed below, sequenced in a study of blood T cell repertoires in COVID-19. Clones were sequenced by immunoSEQ multiplex PCR, and TCRdb holds only the in-frame ones, with some missing. Altogether 66,000 or so clones are present, roughly 78% being singletons, with the ten largest covering about a tenth. The sequenced material came from peripheral blood. Receptor source: a human donor in a cohort sampled during active COVID-19.

This clone came up once. J is TRBJ2-5 and V is TRBV18, with D perhaps TRBD1 (6 bases). The germline V and J ends were trimmed by 6 bases and 2 bases, with 13 bases remaining between them. This CDR3 is 14 amino acids long. Germline values: CDR1 KGHSH, CDR2 LQKENI. The CDR3 bases are TGTGCCAGCTCGGGGGCCACGGGACAAGAGACCCAGTACTTC. This encodes CASSGATGQETQYF.

V and J are TRBV3-1 (or the pseudogene TRBV3-2) and TRBJ1-4, with 10 nucleotides matching TRBD1. J lost 5 bases, V lost 7 bases, and 13 bases had no gene match. This CDR3 comprises 17 residues. The germline CDR1 and CDR2 sequences are LGHDT and YNNKEL (reference sequence). The CDR3 loop reads CASTRENSGQGNEKLFF. As DNA, the CDR3 is TGTGCCAGCACCCGGGAAAACTCGGGACAGGGGAATGAAAAACTGTTTTTT.

This chain connects TRBV27 to TRBJ2-3; D may be TRBD2 (6 bases). The CDR3 contains 14 residues. V shed 10 bases and J shed 0 bases, with 14 bases lying between them. Germline assignment: CDR1 MNHEY and CDR2 SMNVEV (reference sequence). The CDR3 is CATGEYYSTDTQYF. The CDR3 nucleotides read TGTGCCACGGGGGAGTACTATAGCACAGATACGCAGTATTTT.

This clone showed up just once. The gene calls are TRBV5-1 and TRBJ1-1; TRBD1 matches 7 bases. Germline V gene lookup returns CDR1 SGHRS and CDR2 YFSETQ. The CDR3 loop spans 14 amino acids. The ends lost 2 bases at V and 3 bases at J; junction bases unmatched: 4. The CDR3 coding sequence is TGCGCCAGCAGCTTACAGGGGATGGACACTGAAGCTTTCTTT. Amino acids: CASSLQGMDTEAFF.

J is TRBJ1-6 and V is TRBV6-6; D gene unclear. V was cut by 0 bases and J by 11 bases, with 14 bases left in between. The CDR3 runs to 15 residues. Germline V gives CDR1 MNHNY, CDR2 SVGAGI (reference sequence). The CDR3 sequence is CASSYSGGFETPLHF. CDR3 bases: TGTGCCAGCAGTTACTCGGGAGGGTTTGAGACACCCCTCCACTTT.

V is TRBV28 and J is TRBJ1-2; possibly TRBD1 for D (6 bases). The V gene's germline CDR1 is MDHEN and CDR2 SYDVKM. Trimming took 3 bases from V and 4 from J, leaving 18 bases between them. CDR3 length: 16 residues. In DNA form, the CDR3 reads TGTGCCAGCAGTTTTCCGGGGGGCGAGGGAGTCTATGGCTACACCTTC. Residues: CASSFPGGEGVYGYTF.

The chain is built from TRBV4-1 and TRBJ2-1; 9 nucleotides line up with TRBD2. The CDR3 contains 15 residues. CDR1 is MGHRA, CDR2 YSYEKL, per germline. V trimming: 1 base; J trimming: 9 bases; junction bases outside the gene matches: 7. Here the CDR3 reads CASSQVAGGPSEQFF. The CDR3, as DNA: TGCGCCAGCAGCCAAGTTGCGGGAGGGCCTAGTGAGCAGTTCTTC.

This chain uses TRBV19 with TRBJ2-7; weak D call: TRBD2 (6 bases). Trimming removed 1 base at V and 3 bases at J, with 10 bases between. CDR3 size: 14 residues. Germline lookup yields CDR1 LNHDA and CDR2 SQIVND (reference sequence). The CDR3 DNA reads TGTGCCAGTAGTATAGCTCAGGGAGGCTACGAGCAGTACTTC. It yields the protein CASSIAQGGYEQYF.

This chain joins TRBV7-2 and TRBJ1-2; D uncertain. Trimming removed 5 bases at V and 0 bases at J, with 19 bases between. Germline CDR1 is SGHTA and CDR2 is FQGNSA. The CDR3 runs to 17 residues. CDR3 sequence reads: CASSLSDPGITNYGYTF. For the CDR3, the DNA is TGTGCCAGCAGCCTATCGGACCCGGGGATAACTAACTATGGCTACACCTTC. Looking up the rest from reference TRBV7-2 and TRBJ1-2 gives the full variable domain: GAGVSQSPSNKVTEKGKDVELRCDPISGHTALYWYRQSLGQGLEFLIYFQGNSAPDKSGLPSDRFSAERTGGSVSTLTIQRTQQEDSAVYLCASSLSDPGITNYGYTFGSGTRLTVV.

The chain links TRBV28 to TRBJ2-5; 7 positions match TRBD2. The CDR3 has 15 amino acids. Looked up from germline, CDR1 is MDHEN and CDR2 is SYDVKM. The V and J ends lost 5 bases and 1 base, in that order; junction bases with no gene match: 7. CDR3 sequence (DNA): TGTGCCAGCAGTCCTCCGGGACTATCCCAAGAGACCCAGTACTTC. This translates into CASSPPGLSQETQYF.

The rearrangement uses TRBV6-1 and TRBJ2-7, with D uncertain. Germline V gene sequence: CDR1 MNHNS, CDR2 SASEGT. Trimming pared 3 bases from V and 0 bases from J, leaving 9 bases between. This CDR3 region has 14 residues. CDR3 nucleotides: TGTGCCAGCAGTGATTCATGGAGCTCCTACGAGCAGTACTTC. This encodes CASSDSWSSYEQYF.

The V and J genes are TRBV7-9 and TRBJ2-1, with D uncertain. CDR3 length equals 11 residues. The germline V and J ends were trimmed by 1 base and 10 bases, with 5 bases remaining between them. Germline CDR1 reads SEHNR; CDR2 reads FQNEAQ (reference sequence). The CDR3 is CASSLVQEQFF. The CDR3 bases are TGTGCCAGCAGCTTAGTCCAGGAGCAGTTCTTC.

This chain joins TRBV11-2 and TRBJ2-7; no firm D call. The CDR3 has 14 residues. Germline V CDR1 and CDR2: SGHAT, FQNNGV. V dropped 5 bases and J dropped 3 bases, with 14 bases sitting between them. Written as DNA, the CDR3 is TGTGCCAGCAGCCCCCTCGGCCAGGACTACGAGCAGTACTTC. This codes for CASSPLGQDYEQYF.

The J gene is TRBJ1-5, the V gene TRBV19; TRBD1 matches at 8 bases. Germline-derived CDR1 and CDR2 are LNHDA and SQIVND (reference sequence). Trimming cost V 4 bases and J 5 bases; bases outside gene matches: 7. The CDR3 spans 15 residues. The CDR3 nucleotides are TGTGCCAGTAGTACCCCCAGGGGGCTCGATCAGCCCCAGCATTTT. Translated, it gives CASSTPRGLDQPQHF.

This clone was seen only once. The V and J genes are TRBV29-1 and TRBJ2-7; no definite D call. V gave up 0 bases and J gave up 0 bases, with 12 bases separating them. The CDR3 is made up of 15 amino acids. CDR1 and CDR2 from the germline V gene are SQVTM and ANQGSEA. The CDR3 region is CSVEDQCRSSYEQYF. CDR3 coding DNA: TGCAGCGTTGAAGATCAATGTCGGAGCTCCTACGAGCAGTACTTC.

This chain links TRBV19 with TRBJ1-5; D gene ambiguous. Germline V gives CDR1 LNHDA, CDR2 SQIVND (reference sequence). The CDR3 is 16 amino acids. V was shortened by 3 bases and J by 0 bases, with 12 bases between the two germline ends. The CDR3 sequence is CASSINPGLSNQPQHF. The CDR3 nucleotides read TGTGCCAGTAGTATTAATCCAGGTCTTAGCAATCAGCCCCAGCATTTT.

The chain is built from TRBV6-1 and TRBJ2-7; TRBD2 is a possible D gene (6 bases). The V gene's germline CDR1 is MNHNS and CDR2 SASEGT. There are 13 residues in the CDR3. The V end lost 3 bases, the J end lost 4 bases, and 10 bases lay between the germline ends. CDR3 amino acids: CASSEWRDYEQYF. CDR3 DNA sequence: TGTGCCAGCAGTGAGTGGCGGGATTACGAGCAGTACTTC.

The chain carries TRBV6-2 or TRBV6-3 and TRBJ2-7; D remains unclear. The germline V and J ends were trimmed by 4 bases and 5 bases, with 6 bases remaining between them. The germline gives CDR1 MNHEY, CDR2 SVGEGT. The CDR3 has 11 amino acids. CDR3 sequence: CASSSVHEQYF. The CDR3 DNA is TGTGCCAGCAGTTCAGTCCACGAGCAGTACTTC.

The V gene is TRBV9, the J gene TRBJ1-6; 10 positions match TRBD1. This CDR3 has 17 residues. V was clipped by 0 bases and J by 9 bases; unmatched bases: 9. The germline V gene has CDR1 SGDLS and CDR2 YYNGEE. The CDR3 protein is CASSVGAGQGEVSPLHF. The CDR3 bases are TGTGCCAGCAGCGTAGGCGCTGGACAGGGGGAGGTTTCACCCCTCCACTTT.

The chain uses TRBV10-2 and TRBJ2-7; tentative D call: TRBD1 (6 bases). There are 14 residues in the CDR3. Trimming pared 6 bases from V and 1 base from J, leaving 13 bases between. Germline CDR1 WSHSY, CDR2 SAAADI. The CDR3, as DNA: TGCGCCAGCAGGGACGCGAGGGGGTCCTACGAGCAGTACTTC. Encoded protein: CASRDARGSYEQYF.

The chain links TRBV5-1 to TRBJ2-3; TRBD2 matches 7 bases. Germline values: CDR1 SGHRS, CDR2 YFSETQ. Germline trimming cut 4 bases from V and 2 bases from J; bases unmatched to any gene: 10. The CDR3 sequence is 16 residues long. CDR3 protein: CASSGGGNPPTDTQYF. The CDR3 region has the DNA TGCGCCAGCAGCGGGGGGGGGAACCCACCCACAGATACGCAGTATTTT.

The chain links TRBV2 to TRBJ1-2; tentative D call: TRBD1 (5 bases). The CDR3 consists of 13 residues. Trimming left V 10 bases short and J 4 bases short, with 16 bases between. Germline assignment: CDR1 SNHLY and CDR2 FYNNEI. The CDR3 bases are TGTGCCACCCCCGGGGGGGAGGTCTATGGCTACACCTTC. It is translated as CATPGGEVYGYTF.

The chain couples TRBV10-1 to TRBJ2-2; 10 nucleotides agree with TRBD2. The germline gives CDR1 WNHNN, CDR2 SYGVQD (reference sequence). V lost 0 bases, J lost 7 bases, and 8 bases stayed unmatched. This CDR3 is built from 17 residues. DNA of the CDR3: TGCGCCAGCAGTGAGTCGGCCTCTAGCGGGAGAGTCGGGGAGCTGTTTTTT. Protein product: CASSESASSGRVGELFF.

This clone showed up just a few times. The rearrangement links TRBV2 to TRBJ1-6; 7 bases agree with TRBD1. This CDR3 has 15 residues. V shed 4 bases, J shed 6 bases, and the junction held 6 bases outside the gene matches. CDR1 and CDR2 from the germline V gene are SNHLY and FYNNEI. In DNA, the CDR3 is TGTGCCAGCAGTGTCAACCGGGACAGTAATTCACCCCTCCACTTT. This encodes CASSVNRDSNSPLHF. The whole variable domain, remainder taken from reference TRBV2 and TRBJ1-6, is EPEVTQTPSHQVTQMGQEVILRCVPISNHLYFYWYRQILGQKVEFLVSFYNNEISEKSEIFDDQFSVERPDGSNFTLKIRSTKLEDSAMYFCASSVNRDSNSPLHFGNGTRLTVT.

The rearrangement links TRBV5-6 to TRBJ2-7; D gene uncertain. The CDR3 totals 15 residues. The V end was cut by 5 bases, the J end by 0 bases, with 15 bases between. CDR1 and CDR2 from the germline V gene are SGHDT and YYEEEE. The chain's CDR3 is CASRLRRLDSYEQYF. The DNA of the CDR3 is TGTGCCAGCAGACTTCGACGGCTAGACTCCTACGAGCAGTACTTC.

This clone was seen only a few times. V and J are TRBV27 and TRBJ2-7; 7 bases match TRBD1. V lost 0 bases, J lost 6 bases, and 8 bases stayed unmatched. The germline V gene has CDR1 MNHEY and CDR2 SMNVEV (reference sequence). CDR3 size: 15 residues. The CDR3 is CASSLSGQTYSEQYF. CDR3 DNA sequence: TGTGCCAGCAGTTTATCGGGACAGACATATAGCGAGCAGTACTTC.

This clone was detected once. The rearrangement uses TRBV19 and TRBJ2-7; 9 positions agree with TRBD1. The length of the CDR3 is 16 residues. Germline-derived CDR1 and CDR2 are LNHDA and SQIVND (reference sequence). V lost 3 bases, J lost 2 bases, and 8 bases stayed unmatched. CDR3 sequence (DNA): TGTGCCAGTAGTATTTCCGGGACAGGGATAACCTACGAGCAGTACTTC. Protein product: CASSISGTGITYEQYF.

J is TRBJ2-2 and V is TRBV5-1, with D perhaps matching TRBD1 (5 bases). The CDR3 sequence is 13 residues long. Trimming left V 0 bases short and J 8 bases short, with 8 bases between. Germline-derived CDR1 and CDR2 are SGHRS and YFSETQ. The CDR3 region is CASSLDRTGELFF. The CDR3, as DNA: TGCGCCAGCAGCTTGGACCGGACAGGGGAGCTGTTTTTT.

This rearrangement joins TRBV7-8 to TRBJ2-6; D remains unclear. This CDR3 is built from 16 residues. Germline CDR1 is SGHVS and CDR2 is FQNEAQ. The germline V and J ends were trimmed by 2 bases and 0 bases, with 8 bases remaining between them. The CDR3 loop is CASSLLADSGANVLTF. The CDR3 region has the DNA TGTGCCAGCAGCTTATTGGCAGACTCTGGGGCCAACGTCCTGACTTTC. The whole variable domain, remainder taken from reference TRBV7-8 and TRBJ2-6, is GAGVSQSPRYKVAKRGQDVALRCDPISGHVSLFWYQQALGQGPEFLTYFQNEAQLDKSGLPSDRFFAERPEGSVSTLKIQRTQQEDSAVYLCASSLLADSGANVLTFGAGSRLTVL.

The chain links TRBV19 to TRBJ1-4; 7 bases align to TRBD1. This CDR3 spans 14 amino acids. Germline CDR1 reads LNHDA; CDR2 reads SQIVND (reference sequence). The trim removed 6 bases at V and 8 bases at J, leaving 9 bases unmatched. The CDR3 reads CASSTRQGGEKLFF. DNA of the CDR3: TGTGCCAGTAGCACTCGACAGGGAGGCGAAAAACTGTTTTTT.